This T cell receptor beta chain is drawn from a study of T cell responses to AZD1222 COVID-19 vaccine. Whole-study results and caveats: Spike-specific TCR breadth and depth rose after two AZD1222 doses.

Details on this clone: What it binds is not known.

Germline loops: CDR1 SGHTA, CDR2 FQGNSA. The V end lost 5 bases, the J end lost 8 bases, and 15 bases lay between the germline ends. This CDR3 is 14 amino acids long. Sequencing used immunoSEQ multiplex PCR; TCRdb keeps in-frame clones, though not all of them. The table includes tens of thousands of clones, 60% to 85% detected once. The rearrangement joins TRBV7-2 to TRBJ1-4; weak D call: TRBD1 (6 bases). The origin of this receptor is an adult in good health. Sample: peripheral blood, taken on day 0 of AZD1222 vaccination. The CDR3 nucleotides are TGTGCCAGCAGCCCCGGACAGCAGTGGGAAAAACTGTTTTTT. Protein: CASSPGQQWEKLFF.